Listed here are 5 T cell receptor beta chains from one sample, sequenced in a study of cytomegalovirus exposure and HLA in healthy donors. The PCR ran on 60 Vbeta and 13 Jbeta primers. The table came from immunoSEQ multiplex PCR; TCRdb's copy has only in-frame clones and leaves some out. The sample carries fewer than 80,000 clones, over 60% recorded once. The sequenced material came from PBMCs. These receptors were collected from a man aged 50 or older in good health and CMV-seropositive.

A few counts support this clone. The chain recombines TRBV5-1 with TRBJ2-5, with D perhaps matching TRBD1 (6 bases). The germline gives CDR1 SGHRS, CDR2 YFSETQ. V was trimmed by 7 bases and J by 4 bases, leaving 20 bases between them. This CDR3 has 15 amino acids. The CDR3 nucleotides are TGCGCCAGCGGCAGAGGGGCTGGGGGCAGAGAGACCCAGTACTTC. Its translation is CASGRGAGGRETQYF.

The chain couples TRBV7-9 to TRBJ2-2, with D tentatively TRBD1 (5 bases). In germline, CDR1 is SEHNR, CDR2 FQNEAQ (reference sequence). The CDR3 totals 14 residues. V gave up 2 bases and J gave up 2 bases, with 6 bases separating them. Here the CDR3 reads CASSLQGNTGELFF. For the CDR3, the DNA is TGTGCCAGCAGCTTACAGGGAAACACCGGGGAGCTGTTTTTT. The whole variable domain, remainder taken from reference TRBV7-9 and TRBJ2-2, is DTGVSQNPRHKITKRGQNVTFRCDPISEHNRLYWYRQTLGQGPEFLTYFQNEAQLEKSRLLSDRFSAERPKGSFSTLEIQRTEQGDSAMYLCASSLQGNTGELFFGEGSRLTVL.

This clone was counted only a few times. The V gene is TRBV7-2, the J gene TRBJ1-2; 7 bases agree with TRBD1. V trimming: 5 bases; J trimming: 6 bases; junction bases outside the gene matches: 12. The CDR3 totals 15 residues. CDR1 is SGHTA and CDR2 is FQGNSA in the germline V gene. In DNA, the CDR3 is TGTGCCAGCAGCGCCTCCGGGACAGAAGGGAATGGCTACACCTTC. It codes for CASSASGTEGNGYTF.

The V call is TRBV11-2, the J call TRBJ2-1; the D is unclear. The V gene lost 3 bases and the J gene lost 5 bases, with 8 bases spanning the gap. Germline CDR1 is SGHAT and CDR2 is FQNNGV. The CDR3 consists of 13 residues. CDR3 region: CASSFMRHNEQFF. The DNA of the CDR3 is TGTGCCAGCAGCTTTATGCGGCACAATGAGCAGTTCTTC.

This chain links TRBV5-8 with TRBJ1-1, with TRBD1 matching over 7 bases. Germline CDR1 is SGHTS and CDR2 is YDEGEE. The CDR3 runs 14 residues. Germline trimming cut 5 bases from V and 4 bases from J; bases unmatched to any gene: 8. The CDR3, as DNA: TGTGCCAGCAGGATCAGGGGGGCTGGCACTGAAGCTTTCTTT. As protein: CASRIRGAGTEAFF.